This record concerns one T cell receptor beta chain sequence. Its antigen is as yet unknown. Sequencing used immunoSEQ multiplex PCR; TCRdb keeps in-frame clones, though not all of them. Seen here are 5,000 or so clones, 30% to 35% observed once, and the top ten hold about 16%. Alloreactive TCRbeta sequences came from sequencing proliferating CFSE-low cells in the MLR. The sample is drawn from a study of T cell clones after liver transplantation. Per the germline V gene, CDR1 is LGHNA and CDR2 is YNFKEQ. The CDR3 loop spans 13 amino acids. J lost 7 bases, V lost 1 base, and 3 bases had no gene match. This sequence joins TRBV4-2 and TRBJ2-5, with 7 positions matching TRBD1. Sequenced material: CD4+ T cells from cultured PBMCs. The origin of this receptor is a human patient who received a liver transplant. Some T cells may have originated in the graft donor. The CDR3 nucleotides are TGTGCCAGCAGCCAAGCAGGGGGAGCGACCCAGTACTTC. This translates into CASSQAGGATQYF.